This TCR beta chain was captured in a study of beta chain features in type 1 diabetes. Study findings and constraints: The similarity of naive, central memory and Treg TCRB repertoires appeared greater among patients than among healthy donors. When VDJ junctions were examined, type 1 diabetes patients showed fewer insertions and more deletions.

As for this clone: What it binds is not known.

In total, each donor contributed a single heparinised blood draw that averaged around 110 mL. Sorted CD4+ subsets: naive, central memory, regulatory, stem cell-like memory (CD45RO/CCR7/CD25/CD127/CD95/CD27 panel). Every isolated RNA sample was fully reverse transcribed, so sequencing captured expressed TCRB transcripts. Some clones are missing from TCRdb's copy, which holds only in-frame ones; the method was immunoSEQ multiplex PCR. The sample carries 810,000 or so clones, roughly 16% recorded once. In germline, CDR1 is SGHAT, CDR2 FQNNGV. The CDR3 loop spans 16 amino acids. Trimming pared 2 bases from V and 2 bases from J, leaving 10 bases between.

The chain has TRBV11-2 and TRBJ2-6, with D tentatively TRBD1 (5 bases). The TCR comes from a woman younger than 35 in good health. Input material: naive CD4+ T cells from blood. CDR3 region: CASSLIGAPGANVLTF. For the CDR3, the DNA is TGTGCCAGCAGCTTAATAGGGGCCCCTGGGGCCAACGTCCTGACTTTC.